This T cell receptor beta chain was found in a study of blood T cell repertoires in COVID-19. Whole-study context: From T cells, B-cell-depleted T cells, or PBMCs came the material, which was cDNA or gDNA.

As handled by the study authors: Amplified reference gene primers provided the basis for estimating nucleated cell counts. The data were produced by immunoSEQ multiplex PCR, yet TCRdb's version contains in-frame clones alone and is incomplete. V and J calls and clone size follow that table, whereas D and trimming were derived from the DNA. The table records 130,000 to 150,000 clones, over 65% of them present only once. The sequence was obtained from a human donor in a cohort sampled during active COVID-19. Sequenced sample: peripheral blood.

The CDR3 loop reads CASSVRQGARSEQYF. The DNA for the CDR3 is TGTGCCAGCAGTGTAAGACAGGGGGCGAGGTCCGAGCAGTACTTC. This sequence joins TRBV2 and TRBJ2-7, with TRBD1 matching over 10 bases. The V segment lost 4 bases and the J segment 6 bases; nucleotides outside the gene matches: 9. The CDR3 is 15 amino acids. Germline V lookup: CDR1 SNHLY, CDR2 FYNNEI.